The clone carrying this TCR beta chain has only a few counts. The CDR3 is made up of 17 amino acids. Unmatched junction bases numbered 5, after V lost 3 bases and J lost 0 bases. The germline gives CDR1 MDHEN, CDR2 SYDVKM. The time point is: newly diagnosed GD, antithyroid drugs for less than 3 months. Researchers made the TCR library from RNA that was extracted from PBMCs. Through Arm-PCR of CDR3 regions and iRepertoire HTBI primers, TCR beta libraries were built. In the original analysis: The identification of 62 TRBV and 14 TRBJ segments was made across samples. TCRdb processed the multiplex PCR reads anew with MiXCR; each CDR3 protein has one entry. TCRdb, not the authors, supplied the V and J calls. The table includes approximately 400,000 distinct CDR3 sequences, 14% to 15% detected once. These data belong to a study of regulatory T cells in long-lasting Graves disease. This sample was shared with a second study, whose subject was T cells in Graves' hyperthyroidism and ophthalmopathy.

V is TRBV28 and J is TRBJ2-1, with TRBD1 identical over 10 bases. The receptor was isolated from a woman aged 25-40 years with Graves disease. The input for sequencing was peripheral blood mononuclear cells (PBMCs), taken at new diagnosis, from a patient treated with antithyroid drugs. In DNA, the CDR3 is TGTGCCAGCAGTTTGGGGACAGGGGCAAGCTCCTACAATGAGCAGTTCTTC. Its protein is CASSLGTGASSYNEQFF.